One sample yielded the 20 T cell receptor beta chains listed below, sequenced in a study of Ad26.COV2.S vaccination and SARS-CoV-2 variants. Sequencing was performed with immunoSEQ multiplex PCR; in TCRdb, only in-frame clones are kept and a portion is missing. The table records around 300,000 clones, roughly 88% of them present only once. This sample's treatment: around 19 received Ad26.COV2.S at low or high dose, single or two shots; several received placebo; per-sample allocation not given. Material that was analyzed had been drawn on day 63 after the first vaccine or placebo injection. The sample consisted of peripheral blood, taken in a trial of Ad26.COV2.S vaccine versus placebo. These TCRs come from a person between 18 and 65 years old who received the Ad26.COV2.S COVID-19 vaccine or a placebo.

V is TRBV7-2 and J is TRBJ2-7; D may be TRBD2 (5 bases). Trimming removed 2 bases from V and 5 bases from J, with 10 bases in between. CDR3 length: 13 amino acids. Germline CDR1 reads SGHTA; CDR2 reads FQGNSA. The CDR3 bases are TGTGCCAGCAGCTTAATTGCCGGGAACGAGCAGTACTTC. Its protein is CASSLIAGNEQYF.

The J gene is TRBJ1-4, the V gene TRBV19; D uncertain. Germline CDR1 and CDR2: LNHDA and SQIVND (reference sequence). V was cut by 3 bases and J by 8 bases, with 13 bases left in between. The CDR3 sequence is 14 residues long. The CDR3 loop reads CASSIRGLEEKLFF. For the CDR3, the DNA is TGTGCCAGTAGTATTCGAGGGTTGGAAGAAAAACTGTTTTTT. The variable domain in full, with the rest retrieved from reference TRBV19 and TRBJ1-4, is DGGITQSPKYLFRKEGQNVTLSCEQNLNHDAMYWYRQDPGQGLRLIYYSQIVNDFQKGDIAEGYSVSREKKESFPLTVTSAQKNPTAFYLCASSIRGLEEKLFFGSGTQLSVL.

The chain joins TRBV7-8 to TRBJ2-1; D is perhaps TRBD2 (6 bases). V dropped 1 base and J dropped 6 bases, with 16 bases sitting between them. The CDR3 is 16 amino acids. The germline V gene encodes CDR1 SGHVS and CDR2 FQNEAQ. CDR3 DNA sequence: TGTGCCAGCAGCTTAGTGGTAGCGGCTGACGTCAATGAGCAGTTCTTC. Amino acid sequence: CASSLVVAADVNEQFF. Variable domain in full (rest from reference TRBV7-8 and TRBJ2-1): GAGVSQSPRYKVAKRGQDVALRCDPISGHVSLFWYQQALGQGPEFLTYFQNEAQLDKSGLPSDRFFAERPEGSVSTLKIQRTQQEDSAVYLCASSLVVAADVNEQFFGPGTRLTVL.

The genes are TRBV7-3 and TRBJ1-1, with TRBD1 identical over 8 bases. The ends lost 5 bases at V and 10 bases at J; junction bases unmatched: 6. The germline gives CDR1 SGHTA, CDR2 FQGTGA. The CDR3 extends over 12 amino acids. CDR3 bases: TGTGCCAGCAGCCCCGACAGGGGAAGAGCTTTCTTT. Its protein is CASSPDRGRAFF.

V and J are TRBV2 and TRBJ2-1; D may be TRBD2 (6 bases). Trimming removed 8 bases at V and 4 bases at J, with 24 bases between. Germline assignment: CDR1 SNHLY and CDR2 FYNNEI. This CDR3 spans 17 amino acids. The CDR3 loop reads CASGAKTRLVGYNEQFF. DNA for the CDR3: TGTGCCAGCGGAGCCAAGACCAGACTAGTCGGGTACAATGAGCAGTTCTTC. Supplemented by reference TRBV2 and TRBJ2-1, the full variable domain reads EPEVTQTPSHQVTQMGQEVILRCVPISNHLYFYWYRQILGQKVEFLVSFYNNEISEKSEIFDDQFSVERPDGSNFTLKIRSTKLEDSAMYFCASGAKTRLVGYNEQFFGPGTRLTVL.

This chain uses TRBV12-2 with TRBJ2-1; TRBD1 reflects the table's D call only, with no check against the DNA. TRBV12-2 is shown as a pseudogene. The CDR3 loop spans 15 amino acids. Here the CDR3 DNA reads TGTGCAAGTCGCTTAGTGGACAGAATATACAATGAGCAGTTCTTC. Translated, it gives CASRLVDRIYNEQFF.

The rearrangement uses TRBV9 and TRBJ1-5, with a weak D call TRBD1 (6 bases). V dropped 3 bases and J dropped 5 bases, with 15 bases sitting between them. Germline V gene lookup returns CDR1 SGDLS and CDR2 YYNGEE. This CDR3 has 15 amino acids. The chain's CDR3 is CASSGGGTTDQPQHF. CDR3 DNA sequence: TGTGCCAGCAGCGGCGGTGGGACAACCGATCAGCCCCAGCATTTT.

The rearrangement joins TRBV4-1 to TRBJ2-7, with D unclear. From germline, CDR1 is MGHRA and CDR2 YSYEKL. The ends were cut back, 0 bases at V and 2 bases at J, with 11 bases in the middle. The CDR3 sequence is 15 residues long. The CDR3, as DNA: TGCGCCAGCAGCCAAGATATTACCTCCACCTACGAGCAGTACTTC. As protein: CASSQDITSTYEQYF.

This clone was seen only a few times. The chain is built from TRBV7-9 and TRBJ2-7; D not resolved. The CDR3 length is 12 residues. The germline gives CDR1 SEHNR, CDR2 FQNEAQ (reference sequence). The ends were cut back, 1 base at V and 6 bases at J, with 7 bases in the middle. CDR3: CASSLVAREQYV. The CDR3 region has the DNA TGTGCCAGCAGCTTAGTGGCGCGCGAGCAGTACGTC.

The chain links TRBV24-1 to TRBJ2-1; D perhaps matches TRBD1 (6 bases). V lost 3 bases to trimming and J lost 8 bases, with 13 bases between them. The CDR3 totals 14 residues. CDR1 and CDR2 (germline): KGHDR, SFDVKD. In DNA, the CDR3 is TGTGCCACCAGTGATCTTAATAAGGGGGATGAGCAGTTCTTC. It is translated as CATSDLNKGDEQFF.

This chain links TRBV4-3 with TRBJ1-4, with 11 bases aligning to TRBD1. V lost 3 bases to trimming and J lost 8 bases; unmatched junction nucleotides: 5. The V gene's germline CDR1 is LGHNA and CDR2 YSLEER. The CDR3 consists of 15 residues. The CDR3 spells CASSQGQGGREKLFF. The CDR3 bases are TGCGCCAGCAGCCAGGGACAGGGGGGAAGAGAAAAACTGTTTTTT.

This rearrangement joins TRBV23-1 to TRBJ1-5; maybe TRBD1 (6 bases). TRBV23-1 is annotated as an ORF whose role is uncertain. The ends were cut back, 0 bases at V and 0 bases at J, with 21 bases in the middle. This CDR3 is built from 20 residues. CDR3 bases: TGCGCCAGCAGTCAATCGAAGGGGACACCGGGGGAATATAGCAATCAGCCCCAGCATTTT. This gives the protein CASSQSKGTPGEYSNQPQHF.

This clone occurred a few times. The rearrangement links TRBV19 to TRBJ2-2, with D hard to call. Trimming took off 3 bases at V and 1 base at J, with 9 bases between the two ends. The germline gives CDR1 LNHDA, CDR2 SQIVND (reference sequence). This CDR3 region has 15 residues. The CDR3 is CASSMSQMNTGELFF. The CDR3 DNA sequence: TGTGCCAGTAGTATGTCTCAGATGAACACCGGGGAGCTGTTTTTT.

The V and J genes are TRBV10-3 and TRBJ1-1; D is undetermined. The CDR3 extends over 15 amino acids. CDR1 is ENHRY and CDR2 is SYGVKD in the germline V gene. Trimming took off 0 bases at V and 4 bases at J, with 12 bases between the two ends. CDR3 in DNA: TGTGCCATCAGTGAGTCAGTTCTACAGACCACTGAAGCTTTCTTT. Its protein is CAISESVLQTTEAFF.

The CDR3 nucleotides are TGTGCCAGCAGTTCCCTAGGTAGCTCCTACGAGCAGTACTTC. Amino acids: CASSSLGSSYEQYF. The chain joins TRBV6-5 to TRBJ2-7, with D unclear. The V end lost 4 bases, the J end lost 0 bases, and 10 bases lay between the germline ends. The CDR3 runs 14 residues. The germline V gene has CDR1 MNHEY and CDR2 SVGAGI.

The V call is TRBV11-2, the J call TRBJ1-6; unclear D gene. This CDR3 spans 14 amino acids. Germline lookup yields CDR1 SGHAT and CDR2 FQNNGV. Trimming shortened V by 5 bases and J by 7 bases, and 12 bases separated the two germline ends. CDR3 in amino acids: CASSPDPANSPLHF. CDR3 coding DNA: TGTGCCAGCAGCCCTGACCCTGCGAATTCACCCCTCCACTTT.

The chain couples TRBV4-2 to TRBJ1-5; TRBD1 agrees at 7 bases. The CDR3 has 14 residues. V lost 5 bases to trimming and J lost 4 bases; unmatched junction nucleotides: 5. Germline CDR1 and CDR2: LGHNA and YNFKEQ. The CDR3 region has the DNA TGTGCCAGCAGCTCCGACAGGGCGAATCAGCCCCAGCATTTT. It codes for CASSSDRANQPQHF.

This sequence joins TRBV6-5 and TRBJ1-4; 7 bases are shared with TRBD1. J gave up 8 bases and V 8 bases, and 8 bases lay outside the gene matches. The CDR3 runs to 13 residues. Looked up from germline, CDR1 is MNHEY and CDR2 is SVGAGI. CDR3 DNA: TGTGCCAGCGCGGGACAGCTGGGGGAAAAACTGTTTTTT. It yields the protein CASAGQLGEKLFF.

The chain joins TRBV5-4 to TRBJ2-5; unclear D gene. The germline V gene has CDR1 SGHNT and CDR2 YYREEE (reference sequence). The CDR3 is 11 amino acids. Trimming removed 7 bases from V and 7 bases from J, with 11 bases in between. CDR3 DNA sequence: TGTGCCAGCTCAGAAGAGCGGACCCAGTACTTC. As protein: CASSEERTQYF. Full variable domain (rest looked up from reference TRBV5-4 and TRBJ2-5): ETGVTQSPTHLIKTRGQQVTLRCSSQSGHNTVSWYQQALGQGPQFIFQYYREEENGRGNFPPRFSGLQFPNYSSELNVNALELDDSALYLCASSEERTQYFGPGTRLLVL.

The chain recombines TRBV6-2 or TRBV6-3 with TRBJ2-1, with D perhaps matching TRBD2 (5 bases). Germline values: CDR1 MNHEY, CDR2 SVGEGT. Trimming removed 2 bases at V and 3 bases at J, with 20 bases between. The CDR3 totals 18 residues. CDR3 amino acids: CASSYPSGEPALYNEQFF. The CDR3 DNA follows: TGTGCCAGCAGTTACCCTTCCGGGGAACCTGCCCTCTACAATGAGCAGTTCTTC.